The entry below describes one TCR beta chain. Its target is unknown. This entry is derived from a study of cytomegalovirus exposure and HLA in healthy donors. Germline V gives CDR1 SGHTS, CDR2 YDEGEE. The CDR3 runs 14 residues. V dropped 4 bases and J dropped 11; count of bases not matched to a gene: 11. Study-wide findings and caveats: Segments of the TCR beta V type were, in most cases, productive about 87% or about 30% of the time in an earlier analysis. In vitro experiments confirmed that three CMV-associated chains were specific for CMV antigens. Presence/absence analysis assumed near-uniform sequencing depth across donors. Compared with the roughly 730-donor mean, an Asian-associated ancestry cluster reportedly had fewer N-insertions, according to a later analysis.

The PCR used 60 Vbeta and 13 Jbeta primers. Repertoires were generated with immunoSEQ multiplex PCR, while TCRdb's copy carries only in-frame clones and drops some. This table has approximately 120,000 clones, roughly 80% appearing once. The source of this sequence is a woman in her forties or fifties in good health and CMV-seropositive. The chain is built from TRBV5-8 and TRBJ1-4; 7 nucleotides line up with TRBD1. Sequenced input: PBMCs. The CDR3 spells CASSPQGNGDKLFF. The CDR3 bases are TGTGCCAGCAGCCCACAGGGGAATGGAGATAAACTGTTTTTT.